The rows below give T cell receptor beta chains drawn from one sample of a study of blood T cell repertoires in COVID-19. Profiled with immunoSEQ multiplex PCR; TCRdb holds only in-frame clones, not every one. The sample has fewer than 200,000 clones, roughly 87% seen once. Sequences were obtained from peripheral blood. Every receptor here comes from a woman aged 60-75 years who had recovered from COVID-19. Both conserved end residues are part of each CDR3. Fields, in order: D gene, clone size, J gene, V gene, CDR3 DNA, CDR3 protein. The D gene is left open where the match is weak. Part of the rows lack a size; the others show once, few, many or a class for expanded clones.

.	.	TRBJ1-4	TRBV4-2	TGTGCCAGCAGCCAGGACTTAATGGAAAAACTGTTTTTT	CASSQDLMEKLFF
TRBD1	.	TRBJ2-7	TRBV5-1	TGCGCCAGCAGCTATATAGGACAGGGCGAACCCTACGAGCAGTACTTC	CASSYIGQGEPYEQYF
.	.	TRBJ1-3	TRBV18	TGTGCCAGCTCAGCGGGGGAGGAGAACACCATATATTTT	CASSAGEENTIYF
TRBD1	.	TRBJ2-3	TRBV10-3	TGTGCCATCTCTAGATTCGAACAGGGGATTAGCACAGATACGCAGTATTTT	CAISRFEQGISTDTQYF
TRBD2	.	TRBJ2-3	TRBV4-2	TGTGCCAGCAGCCAAGATCTGTCCAGCGGGGACTACACGCAGTATTTT	CASSQDLSSGDYTQYF
TRBD1	.	TRBJ2-3	TRBV12-3/TRBV12-4	TGTGCCTCACGGGGACAGGGGTCAGATACGCAGTATTTT	CASRGQGSDTQYF
.	few	TRBJ1-6	TRBV2	TGTGCCAGCAGGCGGGAATGGGGTGAATCACCCCTCCACTTT	CASRREWGESPLHF
.	.	TRBJ2-2	TRBV11-2	TGTGCCAGCAGCTTAGATCTAAGGCGGGCCGGGGAGCTGTTTTTT	CASSLDLRRAGELFF
.	.	TRBJ2-3	TRBV3-1/TRBV3-2	TGTGCCAGCAGCCAAGATCGTGATACGCAGTATTTT	CASSQDRDTQYF
.	.	TRBJ2-1	TRBV6-2/TRBV6-3	TGTGCCAGCAGTGTCCAGGGGCCATACAATGAGCAGTTCTTC	CASSVQGPYNEQFF
.	.	TRBJ1-2	TRBV28	TGTGCCAGCACCCTAGCGGGGGGAGGCTACACCTTC	CASTLAGGGYTF
.	.	TRBJ2-1	TRBV7-8	TGTGCCAGCAGCTTATTAGTAGCTTTCCACAATGAGCAGTTCTTC	CASSLLVAFHNEQFF
.	.	TRBJ2-1	TRBV7-6	TGTGCCAGCAGCTTAGCGCTGACTACCGAGCAGTTCTTC	CASSLALTTEQFF
TRBD2	.	TRBJ2-7	TRBV14	TGTGCCAGCAGCCGCGTACCCTGGACTAGCGTGGAGTACGAGCAGTACTTC	CASSRVPWTSVEYEQYF
TRBD1	.	TRBJ2-5	TRBV2	TGTGCCAGCAGTGAAAGGCCTCGACAGGGGGGGACCCAGTACTTC	CASSERPRQGGTQYF
TRBD1	.	TRBJ2-7	TRBV5-1	TGCGCCAGCAGCTTAGTGACAGGGGTCATCGGGCAGTACTTC	CASSLVTGVIGQYF
.	.	TRBJ2-2	TRBV5-1	TGCGCCAGCAACATGAACACCGGGGAGCTGTTTTTT	CASNMNTGELFF
TRBD1	.	TRBJ1-5	TRBV6-5	TGTGCCAGCAGCCGGGACAGGGGAGAGGGTCAGCCCCAGCATTTT	CASSRDRGEGQPQHF
TRBD1	.	TRBJ2-2	TRBV7-8	TGTGCCAGCAGTCCGGACAGGGGTAACACCGGGGAGCTGTTTTTT	CASSPDRGNTGELFF
.	.	TRBJ1-6	TRBV11-2	TGTGCCAGCAGCTTACAGGGCCATTCACCCCTCCACTTT	CASSLQGHSPLHF
.	.	TRBJ2-2	TRBV24-1	TGTGCCACCAGTGACCCCAGTATCGGGGTAAGGGCGAACACCGGGGAGCTGTTTTTT	CATSDPSIGVRANTGELFF
.	once	TRBJ2-7	TRBV6-5	TGTGCCAGCAATTCGGACAGCGTATACGAGCAGTACTTC	CASNSDSVYEQYF
TRBD1	.	TRBJ2-7	TRBV15	TGTGCCACCAGCAGGGGACAGAGCTTCTACGAGCAGTACTTC	CATSRGQSFYEQYF
.	.	TRBJ1-6	TRBV7-8	TGTGCCAGCAGCTTAGCCCAGTATTCACCCCTCCACTTT	CASSLAQYSPLHF
TRBD2	.	TRBJ2-2	TRBV18	TGTGCCAGCTCACCAAGACTAGCGGTTACCGGGGAGCTGTTTTTT	CASSPRLAVTGELFF
.	.	TRBJ2-1	TRBV5-1	TGCGCCAGCAGCTTGGATGCGGGCTACAATGAGCAGTTCTTC	CASSLDAGYNEQFF
.	few	TRBJ1-2	TRBV6-4	TGTGCCAGCAGCCCCGAGGGCAGTTTAGCTGGCTACACCTTC	CASSPEGSLAGYTF
.	.	TRBJ1-6	TRBV19	TGTGCCAGTAGGCCAACAGGAAGAAGGGCTGATTCACCCCTCCACTTT	CASRPTGRRADSPLHF
TRBD2	.	TRBJ2-5	TRBV27	TGTGCCAGCAGTCCCGGGACTAGCGGGGGCCGAGAGACCCAGTACTTC	CASSPGTSGGRETQYF
TRBD2	.	TRBJ2-1	TRBV11-2	TGTGCCAGCAGCTTAGTGGCTAGCGGGGGGGCCTACAATGAGCAGTTCTTC	CASSLVASGGAYNEQFF
.	.	TRBJ1-4	TRBV27	TGTGCCAGAAGAACAAGTGCAGCTAATGAAAAACTGTTTTTT	CARRTSAANEKLFF
TRBD2	.	TRBJ2-7	TRBV5-1	TGCGCCAGCAGCGACGGGGGGTTCTCCTACGAGCAGTACTTC	CASSDGGFSYEQYF
.	few	TRBJ1-6	TRBV7-8	TGTGCCAGCAGCTTTAGGGTGTGGGGGCTTTCACCCCTCCACTTT	CASSFRVWGLSPLHF
TRBD2	few	TRBJ2-1	TRBV7-8	TGTGCCAGCAGCTCGTCAATCCTAGCGGGGGGGCGAAATGAGCAGTTCTTC	CASSSSILAGGRNEQFF
TRBD2	once	TRBJ2-3	TRBV5-6	TGTGCCAGCAGCTTGATTAGCGGGACAGATACGCAGTATTTT	CASSLISGTDTQYF
.	.	TRBJ2-1	TRBV11-3	TGTGCCAGCAGCCGACTTGGCTCCTACAATGAGCAGTTCTTC	CASSRLGSYNEQFF
TRBD1	.	TRBJ1-2	TRBV7-6	TGTGCCAGCAGCATAGAACAGGGGGCAGGAGGCTACACCTTC	CASSIEQGAGGYTF
TRBD1	.	TRBJ2-5	TRBV29-1	TGCAGCGTTGCACGGGACAGCCAAGAGACCCAGTACTTC	CSVARDSQETQYF
TRBD1	.	TRBJ1-5	TRBV6-2/TRBV6-3	TGTGCCAGCAGTTACTCGAGAGGGGGCGGTCAGCCCCAGCATTTT	CASSYSRGGGQPQHF
TRBD2	.	TRBJ2-3	TRBV5-4	TGTGCCAGCAGCTTGTTTGCGGGGGGCACAGATACGCAGTATTTT	CASSLFAGGTDTQYF
.	.	TRBJ2-1	TRBV20-1	TGCAGTGCTAGTGCGTGGGGGGGCCCTCGGAATGAGCAGTTCTTC	CSASAWGGPRNEQFF
TRBD2	few	TRBJ2-3	TRBV5-1	TGCGCCAGCAATAGCGGGGGGAGCACAGATACGCAGTATTTT	CASNSGGSTDTQYF
TRBD1	.	TRBJ1-1	TRBV28	TGTGCCAGTCCCGGACAGGGGGCGAAGGGCATGAACACTGAAGCTTTCTTT	CASPGQGAKGMNTEAFF
TRBD1	.	TRBJ1-2	TRBV19	TGTGCCAGTAGTACCCAGGGGGCCAACTATGGCTACACCTTC	CASSTQGANYGYTF
.	.	TRBJ1-2	TRBV25-1	TGTGCCAGCAGTAACACCGGGGACAAGTATGGCTACACCTTC	CASSNTGDKYGYTF
.	.	TRBJ2-2	TRBV5-1	TGCGCCAGCAGCTTGGCATCCAACACCGGGGAGCTGTTTTTT	CASSLASNTGELFF
.	.	TRBJ1-2	TRBV15	TGTGCCACCAGCAAAGGACACCTACTCGTTCTCTTC	CATSKGHLLVLF
.	.	TRBJ1-2	TRBV28	TGTGCCAGCAGTGGGGCCAGGCTCTATGGCTACACCTTC	CASSGARLYGYTF
.	few	TRBJ2-5	TRBV7-8	TGTGCCAGCAGCCCCGTGGAGGGGGCGGTTATGGAGACCCAGTACTTC	CASSPVEGAVMETQYF
.	.	TRBJ1-5	TRBV6-6	TGTGCCAGCAGTTACTCGAGGAGCCAGCCCCAGCATTTT	CASSYSRSQPQHF
.	.	TRBJ2-6	TRBV3-1/TRBV3-2	TGTGCCAGCAGCCAGCAGGCTGGGGCCAACGTCCTGACTTTC	CASSQQAGANVLTF
.	once	TRBJ2-1	TRBV7-3	TGTGCCAGCAGCCCACAGGGCGATGAGCAGTTCTTC	CASSPQGDEQFF